The clone carrying this T cell receptor (beta chain) was counted between two and nine times. The antigen is not known. This sample was included in a study of beta chain features in type 1 diabetes. Every isolated RNA sample was fully reverse transcribed, so sequencing captured expressed TCRB transcripts. Method: immunoSEQ multiplex PCR; TCRdb's copy keeps in-frame clones and lacks some. The sample gives 200,000 to 250,000 clones, about 71% of which show up once; almost 0.055% is in the top ten. The CDR3 covers 11 residues. Germline loops: CDR1 ENHRY, CDR2 SYGVKD. V lost 3 bases and J 6 bases, leaving 3 bases between the germline ends. Study findings and constraints: In the patient group, naive, central memory and Treg TCRB repertoires seemed more alike than in the healthy donor group.

The specimen sequenced was naive CD4+ T cells from blood. The genes are TRBV10-3 and TRBJ2-1; no clear D gene. The sequence was collected from a man younger than 40 in good health. This CDR3 reads CAISDPNEQFF. CDR3 nucleotides: TGTGCCATCAGTGATCCCAATGAGCAGTTCTTC.